Below, one T cell receptor (beta chain) is given with its context. This entry is derived from a study of early stage breast cancer tumors. Overall study: Most invasive tumors, twelve of 16, were ER+/PR+/HER2-. About 8 ER+/PR+/HER2- tumors were invasive ductal; a few were invasive lobular.

Measured with immunoSEQ multiplex PCR; TCRdb has only the in-frame clones, and not every one. Here the sample spans approximately 48,000 clones, about 89% being singletons. V was trimmed by 4 bases and J by 4 bases, leaving 12 bases between them. CDR1 and CDR2 from the germline V gene are SGHRS and YFSETQ. This CDR3 is 15 amino acids long. The rearrangement uses TRBV5-1 and TRBJ2-6; D not certain. The sample taken for sequencing was blood. This TCR was sampled from a person aged 70 to 85 with breast cancer. In DNA, the CDR3 is TGCGCCAGCAGCCGTGGCCCAACGGGGGCCAACGTCCTGACTTTC. This codes for CASSRGPTGANVLTF.